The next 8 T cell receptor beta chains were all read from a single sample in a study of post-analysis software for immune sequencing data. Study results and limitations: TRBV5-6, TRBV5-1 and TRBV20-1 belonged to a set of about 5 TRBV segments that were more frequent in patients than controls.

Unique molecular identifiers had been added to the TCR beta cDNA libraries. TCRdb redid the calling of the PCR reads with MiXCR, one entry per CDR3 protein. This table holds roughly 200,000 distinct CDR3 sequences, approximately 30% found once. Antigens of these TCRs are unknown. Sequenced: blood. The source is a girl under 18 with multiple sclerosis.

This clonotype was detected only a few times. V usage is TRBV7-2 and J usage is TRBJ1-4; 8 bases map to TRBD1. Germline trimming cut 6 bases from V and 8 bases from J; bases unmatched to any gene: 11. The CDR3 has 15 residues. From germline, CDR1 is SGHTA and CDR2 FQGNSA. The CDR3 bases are TGTGCCAGCAGGGACAGGGCAATTGTAGGAGAAAAACTGTTTTTT. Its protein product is CASRDRAIVGEKLFF. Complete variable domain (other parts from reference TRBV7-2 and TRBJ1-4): GAGVSQSPSNKVTEKGKDVELRCDPISGHTALYWYRQSLGQGLEFLIYFQGNSAPDKSGLPSDRFSAERTGGSVSTLTIQRTQQEDSAVYLCASRDRAIVGEKLFFGSGTQLSVL.

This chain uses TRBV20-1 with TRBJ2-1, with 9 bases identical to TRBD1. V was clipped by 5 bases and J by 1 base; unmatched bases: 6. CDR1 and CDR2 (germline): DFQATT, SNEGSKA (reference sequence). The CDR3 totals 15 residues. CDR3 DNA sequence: TGCAGTGCTGGAGGCGGACAGGGGTCCTACAATGAGCAGTTCTTC. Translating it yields CSAGGGQGSYNEQFF.

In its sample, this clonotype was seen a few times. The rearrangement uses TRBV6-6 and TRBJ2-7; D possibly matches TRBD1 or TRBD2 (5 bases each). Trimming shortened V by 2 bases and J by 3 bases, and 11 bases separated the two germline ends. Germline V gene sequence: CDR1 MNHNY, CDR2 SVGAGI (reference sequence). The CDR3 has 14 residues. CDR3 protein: CASSYVGDHYEQYF. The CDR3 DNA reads TGTGCCAGCAGTTACGTTGGGGACCACTACGAGCAGTACTTC.

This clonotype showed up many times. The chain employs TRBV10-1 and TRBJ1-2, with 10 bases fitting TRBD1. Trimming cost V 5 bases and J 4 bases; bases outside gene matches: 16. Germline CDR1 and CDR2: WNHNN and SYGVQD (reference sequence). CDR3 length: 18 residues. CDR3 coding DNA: TGCGCCAGCAGTAAAGGGACAGGGGCCTCGGCGGGGAGCTATGGCTACACCTTC. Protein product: CASSKGTGASAGSYGYTF.

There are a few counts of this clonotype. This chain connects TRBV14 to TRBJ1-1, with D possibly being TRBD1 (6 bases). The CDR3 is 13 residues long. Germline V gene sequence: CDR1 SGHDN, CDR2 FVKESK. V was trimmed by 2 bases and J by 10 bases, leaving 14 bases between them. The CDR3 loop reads CASSQKQGSRAFF. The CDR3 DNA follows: TGTGCCAGCAGCCAAAAACAGGGTTCCAGAGCTTTCTTT.

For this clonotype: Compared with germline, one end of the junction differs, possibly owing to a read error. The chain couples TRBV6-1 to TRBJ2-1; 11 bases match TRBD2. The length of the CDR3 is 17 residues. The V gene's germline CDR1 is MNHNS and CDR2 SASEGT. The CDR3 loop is CVSEVGATSGAYNKQFF. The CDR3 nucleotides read TGTGTCAGCGAGGTCGGGGCGACTAGCGGGGCTTACAATAAGCAGTTCTTC.

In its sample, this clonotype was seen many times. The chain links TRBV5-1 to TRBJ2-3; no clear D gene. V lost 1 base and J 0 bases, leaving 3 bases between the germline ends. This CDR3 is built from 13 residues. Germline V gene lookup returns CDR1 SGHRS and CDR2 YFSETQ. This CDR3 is CASSLFSTDTQYF. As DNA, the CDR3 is TGCGCCAGCAGCTTGTTCAGCACAGATACGCAGTATTTT.

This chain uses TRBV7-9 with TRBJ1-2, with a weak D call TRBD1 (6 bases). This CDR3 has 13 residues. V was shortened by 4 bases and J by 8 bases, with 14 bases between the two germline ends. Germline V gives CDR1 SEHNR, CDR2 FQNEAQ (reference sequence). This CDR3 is CASSSRGRPGYTF. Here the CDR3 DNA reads TGTGCCAGCAGCTCCAGGGGCCGCCCGGGCTACACCTTC.